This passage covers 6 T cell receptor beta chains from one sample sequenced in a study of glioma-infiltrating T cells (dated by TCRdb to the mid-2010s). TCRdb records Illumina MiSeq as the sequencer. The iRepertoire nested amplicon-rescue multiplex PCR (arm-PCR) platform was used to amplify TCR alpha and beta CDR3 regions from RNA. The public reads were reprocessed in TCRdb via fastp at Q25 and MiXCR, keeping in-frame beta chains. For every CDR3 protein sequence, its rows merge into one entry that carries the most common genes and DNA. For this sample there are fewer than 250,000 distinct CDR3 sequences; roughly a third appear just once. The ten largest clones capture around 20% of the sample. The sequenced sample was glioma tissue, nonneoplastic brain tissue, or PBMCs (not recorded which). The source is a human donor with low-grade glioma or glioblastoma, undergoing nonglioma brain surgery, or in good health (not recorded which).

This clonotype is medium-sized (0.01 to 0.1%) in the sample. CDR3 amino acids: CASSLRQGFTEAFF. Written as DNA, the CDR3 is TGTGCCAGCAGTTTACGCCAGGGTTTCACTGAAGCTTTCTTT. The gene calls are TRBV27 and TRBJ1-1; possibly TRBD1 for D (5 bases). In germline, CDR1 is MNHEY, CDR2 SMNVEV (reference sequence). V was shortened by 2 bases and J by 4 bases, with 11 bases between the two germline ends. The CDR3 is 14 residues long.

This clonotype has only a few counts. CDR3: CAWGGAFNQPQHF. In DNA, the CDR3 is TGTGCCTGGGGTGGGGCTTTCAATCAGCCCCAGCATTTT. The gene calls are TRBV30 and TRBJ1-5, with TRBD1 as a possible D gene (5 bases). Germline assignment: CDR1 GTSNPN and CDR2 SVGIG (reference sequence). There are 13 residues in the CDR3. V dropped 5 bases and J dropped 3 bases, with 11 bases sitting between them.

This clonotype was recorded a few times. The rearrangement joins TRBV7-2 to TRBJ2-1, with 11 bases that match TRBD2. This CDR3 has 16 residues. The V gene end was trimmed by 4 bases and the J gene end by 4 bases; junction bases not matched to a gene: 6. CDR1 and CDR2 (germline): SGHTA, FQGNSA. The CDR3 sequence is CASSWTGTSGYNEQFF. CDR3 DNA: TGTGCCAGCAGCTGGACCGGGACTAGCGGATACAATGAGCAGTTCTTC.

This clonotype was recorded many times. The CDR3, as DNA: TGCAGTGCTACCTCCCAAGAGACCCAGTACTTC. Translation gives CSATSQETQYF. The chain employs TRBV20-1 and TRBJ2-5, with no clear D. Germline values: CDR1 DFQATT, CDR2 SNEGSKA (reference sequence). Trimming removed 4 bases from V and 1 base from J, with 4 bases in between. The CDR3 consists of 11 residues.

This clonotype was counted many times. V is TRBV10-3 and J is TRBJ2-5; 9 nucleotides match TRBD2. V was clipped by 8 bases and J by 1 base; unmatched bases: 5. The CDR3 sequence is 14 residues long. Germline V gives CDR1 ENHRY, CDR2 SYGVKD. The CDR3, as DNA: TGTGCCATCGGGGGAGCGGGAGGCCAAGAGACCCAGTACTTC. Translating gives CAIGGAGGQETQYF.

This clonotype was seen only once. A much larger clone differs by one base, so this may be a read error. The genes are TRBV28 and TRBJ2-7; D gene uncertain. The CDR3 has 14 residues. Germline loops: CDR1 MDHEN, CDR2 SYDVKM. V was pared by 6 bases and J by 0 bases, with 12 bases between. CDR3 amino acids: CASSNPGGSYEQYF. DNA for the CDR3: TGTGCCAGCAGCAATCCCGGCGGCTCCTACGAGCAGTACTTC.